This is a list of T cell receptor beta chains from one sample in a study of blood T cell repertoires in COVID-19. Assay: immunoSEQ multiplex PCR; the TCRdb copy retains only in-frame clones and omits some. This table has 110,000 to 150,000 clones, around 87% appearing once. The sequenced material came from peripheral blood. Every receptor here comes from a human donor in a cohort sampled during active COVID-19. CDR3s include the opening cysteine and the closing phenylalanine or tryptophan. A D gene is named only where the DNA matches it firmly. Clone size is shown for a subset of rows, as once, few, many or a class of expanded clone.

j_gene,d_gene,v_gene,abundance,CDR3nt,CDR3aa
TRBJ2-7,TRBD1,TRBV27,NA,TGTGCCAGCAAAGACCCCCGGACAGGGGAGTACGAGCAGTACTTC,CASKDPRTGEYEQYF
TRBJ2-7,TRBD2,TRBV18,NA,TGTGCCAGCTCACCAATAGCGGGGGGGCGAACCTACGAGCAGTACTTC,CASSPIAGGRTYEQYF
TRBJ2-7,NA,TRBV7-8,NA,TGTGCCAGCAGCCTTAGCCAGGGAAGGAACGAGCAGTACTTC,CASSLSQGRNEQYF
TRBJ2-7,TRBD2,TRBV6-5,NA,TGTGCCAGCAAGGGAGGGATCGAGCAGTACTTC,CASKGGIEQYF
TRBJ2-7,NA,TRBV7-8,NA,TGTGCCAGCAGTTCAGCCCCCAAGCGGTCCTACGAGCAGTACTTC,CASSSAPKRSYEQYF
TRBJ2-4,NA,TRBV7-2,once,TGTGCCAGCAGCTTAGGGGGATACAGGGGAGGTAAAAACATTCAGTACTTC,CASSLGGYRGGKNIQYF
TRBJ2-2,NA,TRBV2,NA,TGTGCCAGCAGTATTCGCGGGGTAATAACCGGGGAGCTGTTTTTT,CASSIRGVITGELFF
TRBJ2-1,NA,TRBV28,NA,TGTGCCAGCAGCTCTACGACGGCGGGCTCCTACAATGAGCAGTTCTTC,CASSSTTAGSYNEQFF
TRBJ1-2,NA,TRBV29-1,NA,TGCAGCGCAGGGGAGGCGTTAAACTATGGCTACACCTTC,CSAGEALNYGYTF
TRBJ2-3,TRBD2,TRBV11-2,once,TGTGCCAGCAGCTTAGGGCTAGCGGGCGCAGATACGCAGTATTTT,CASSLGLAGADTQYF
TRBJ1-3,NA,TRBV2,NA,TGTGCCAGCAGTGAATACCAGGGGACCACCATATATTTT,CASSEYQGTTIYF
TRBJ2-1,TRBD2,TRBV19,NA,TGTGCCAGTAGTATAGTGTTGGCTAGCGGGAATGAGCAGTTCTTC,CASSIVLASGNEQFF
TRBJ1-1,NA,TRBV5-4,NA,TGTGCCAGCACCCTTGGTGGGGGCGACAGCACTGAAGCTTTCTTT,CASTLGGGDSTEAFF